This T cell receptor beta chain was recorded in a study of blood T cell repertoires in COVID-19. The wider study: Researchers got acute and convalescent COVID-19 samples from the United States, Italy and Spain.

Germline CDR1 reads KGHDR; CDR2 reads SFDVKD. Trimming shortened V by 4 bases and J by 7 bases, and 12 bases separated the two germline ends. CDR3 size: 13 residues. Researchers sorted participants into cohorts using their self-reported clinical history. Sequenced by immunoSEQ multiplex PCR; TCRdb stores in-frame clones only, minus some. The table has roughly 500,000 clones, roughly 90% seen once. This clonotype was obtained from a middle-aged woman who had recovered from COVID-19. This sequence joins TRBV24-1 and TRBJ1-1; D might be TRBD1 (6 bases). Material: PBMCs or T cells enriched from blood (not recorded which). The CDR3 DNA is TGTGCCACCAGTGACCAAGTAGGGGGTGAAGCTTTCTTT. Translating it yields CATSDQVGGEAFF.